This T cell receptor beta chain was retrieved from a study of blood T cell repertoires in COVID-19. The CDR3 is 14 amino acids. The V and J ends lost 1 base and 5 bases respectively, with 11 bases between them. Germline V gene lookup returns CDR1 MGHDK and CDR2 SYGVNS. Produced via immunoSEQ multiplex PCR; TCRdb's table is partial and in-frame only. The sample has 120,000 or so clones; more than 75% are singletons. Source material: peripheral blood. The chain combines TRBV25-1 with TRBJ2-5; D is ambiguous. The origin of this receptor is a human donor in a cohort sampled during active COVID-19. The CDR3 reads CASSESGLRETQYF. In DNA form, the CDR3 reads TGTGCCAGCAGTGAATCGGGTTTGAGGGAGACCCAGTACTTC.